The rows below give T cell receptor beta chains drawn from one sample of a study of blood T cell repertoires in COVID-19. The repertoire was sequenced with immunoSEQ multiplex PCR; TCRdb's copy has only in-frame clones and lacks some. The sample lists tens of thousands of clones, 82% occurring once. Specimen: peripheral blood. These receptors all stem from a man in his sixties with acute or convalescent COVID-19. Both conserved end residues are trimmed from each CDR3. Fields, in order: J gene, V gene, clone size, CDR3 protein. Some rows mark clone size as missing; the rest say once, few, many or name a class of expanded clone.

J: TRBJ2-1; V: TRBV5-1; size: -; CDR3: ASSLGLAGYNEQF
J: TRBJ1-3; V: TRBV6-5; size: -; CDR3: ASIPGSSGNTIY
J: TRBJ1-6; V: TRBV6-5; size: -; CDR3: ASSYDRFGSPLH
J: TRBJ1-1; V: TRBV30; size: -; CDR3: AQTTGMGTEAF
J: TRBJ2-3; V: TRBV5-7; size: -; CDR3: ASRHSGGPTDTQY
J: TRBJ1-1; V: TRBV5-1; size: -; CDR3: ASSGTGGNTEAF
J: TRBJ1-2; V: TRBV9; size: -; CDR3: ASSVAQAGYT
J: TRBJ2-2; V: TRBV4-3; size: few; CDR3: ASSQAAGGNTGELF
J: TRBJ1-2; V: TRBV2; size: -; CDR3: ASSLRGTGGYGYT
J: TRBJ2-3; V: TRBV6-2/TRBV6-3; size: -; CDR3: ASSPTEDTQY
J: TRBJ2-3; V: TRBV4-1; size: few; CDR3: ASSQDYGTQY
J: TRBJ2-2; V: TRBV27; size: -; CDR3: ASSLGGTGELF
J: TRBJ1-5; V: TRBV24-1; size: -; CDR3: ASIRQGPRNQPQH
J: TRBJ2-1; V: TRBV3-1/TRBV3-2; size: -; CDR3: ASSHTSSGGNEQF
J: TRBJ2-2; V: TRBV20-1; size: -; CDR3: SASPAGELF
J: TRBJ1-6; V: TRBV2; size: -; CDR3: ASSDSEGGPLH
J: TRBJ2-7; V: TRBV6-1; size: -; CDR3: ASSEKDLGGRNYEQY
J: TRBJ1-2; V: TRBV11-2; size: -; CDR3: ASSLVGGQRYGYT
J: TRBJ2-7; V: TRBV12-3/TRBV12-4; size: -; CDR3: ASSSQTGYEQY
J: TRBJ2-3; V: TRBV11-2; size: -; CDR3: ASSLYSGRAGADTQY
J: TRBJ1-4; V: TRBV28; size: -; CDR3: ASTAQGADTNEKLF
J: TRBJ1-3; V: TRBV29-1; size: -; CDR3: SVQSHVPGQASGNTIY
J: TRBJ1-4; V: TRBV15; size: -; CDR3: ATSPDSGLGEKLF
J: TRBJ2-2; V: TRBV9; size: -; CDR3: ASSVTSPSGAGELF
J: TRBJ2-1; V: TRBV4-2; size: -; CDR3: ASSHLAGAHNEQF
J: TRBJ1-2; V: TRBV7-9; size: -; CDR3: ASSLNRSGGYT
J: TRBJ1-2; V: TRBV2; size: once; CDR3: ASSAKASGYGYT
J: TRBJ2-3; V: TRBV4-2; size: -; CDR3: ASSQDRGTDTQY
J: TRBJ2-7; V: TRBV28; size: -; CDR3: ASSLIREQY
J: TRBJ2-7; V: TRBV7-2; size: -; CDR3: ASTGSLAGAYEQY
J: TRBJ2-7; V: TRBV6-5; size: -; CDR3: ASSYVSATYEQY
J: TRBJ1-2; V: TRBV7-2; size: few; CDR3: ASSMTGNYGYT
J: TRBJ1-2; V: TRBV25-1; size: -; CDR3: ASSTPGGLSNVHT
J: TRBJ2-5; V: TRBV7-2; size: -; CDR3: ASSLASAGGQETQY
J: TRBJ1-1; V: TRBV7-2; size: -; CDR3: ASSFRRENTEAF
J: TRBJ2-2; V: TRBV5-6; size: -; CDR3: ASSFGGRDTGELF
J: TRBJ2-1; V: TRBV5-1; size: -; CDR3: ASSLVGSWDNEQF
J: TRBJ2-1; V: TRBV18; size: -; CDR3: ASSPPRWGSSYNEQF
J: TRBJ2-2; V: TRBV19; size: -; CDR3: ASRASGSRGPGELF
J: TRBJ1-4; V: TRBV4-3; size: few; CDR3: ASSQGTGTTNEKLF
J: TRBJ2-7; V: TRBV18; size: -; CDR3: ASSPLGGSPHEQY
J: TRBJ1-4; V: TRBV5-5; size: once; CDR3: ASSLDLAGRFEKLF
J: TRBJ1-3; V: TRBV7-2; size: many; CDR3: ASSTSGGTIY
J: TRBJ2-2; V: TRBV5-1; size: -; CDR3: ASSLEVRTSAGELF
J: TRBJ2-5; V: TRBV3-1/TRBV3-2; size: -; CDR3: ASSEEGRRGLKREAQY
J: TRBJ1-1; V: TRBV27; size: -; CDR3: ASSLGRGTHTEAF
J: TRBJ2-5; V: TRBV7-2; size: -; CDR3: ASSLSGRATETQY
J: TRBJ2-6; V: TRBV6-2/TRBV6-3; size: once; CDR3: ASSGDRSVLT
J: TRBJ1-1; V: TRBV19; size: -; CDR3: ASTSWTVNTEAF